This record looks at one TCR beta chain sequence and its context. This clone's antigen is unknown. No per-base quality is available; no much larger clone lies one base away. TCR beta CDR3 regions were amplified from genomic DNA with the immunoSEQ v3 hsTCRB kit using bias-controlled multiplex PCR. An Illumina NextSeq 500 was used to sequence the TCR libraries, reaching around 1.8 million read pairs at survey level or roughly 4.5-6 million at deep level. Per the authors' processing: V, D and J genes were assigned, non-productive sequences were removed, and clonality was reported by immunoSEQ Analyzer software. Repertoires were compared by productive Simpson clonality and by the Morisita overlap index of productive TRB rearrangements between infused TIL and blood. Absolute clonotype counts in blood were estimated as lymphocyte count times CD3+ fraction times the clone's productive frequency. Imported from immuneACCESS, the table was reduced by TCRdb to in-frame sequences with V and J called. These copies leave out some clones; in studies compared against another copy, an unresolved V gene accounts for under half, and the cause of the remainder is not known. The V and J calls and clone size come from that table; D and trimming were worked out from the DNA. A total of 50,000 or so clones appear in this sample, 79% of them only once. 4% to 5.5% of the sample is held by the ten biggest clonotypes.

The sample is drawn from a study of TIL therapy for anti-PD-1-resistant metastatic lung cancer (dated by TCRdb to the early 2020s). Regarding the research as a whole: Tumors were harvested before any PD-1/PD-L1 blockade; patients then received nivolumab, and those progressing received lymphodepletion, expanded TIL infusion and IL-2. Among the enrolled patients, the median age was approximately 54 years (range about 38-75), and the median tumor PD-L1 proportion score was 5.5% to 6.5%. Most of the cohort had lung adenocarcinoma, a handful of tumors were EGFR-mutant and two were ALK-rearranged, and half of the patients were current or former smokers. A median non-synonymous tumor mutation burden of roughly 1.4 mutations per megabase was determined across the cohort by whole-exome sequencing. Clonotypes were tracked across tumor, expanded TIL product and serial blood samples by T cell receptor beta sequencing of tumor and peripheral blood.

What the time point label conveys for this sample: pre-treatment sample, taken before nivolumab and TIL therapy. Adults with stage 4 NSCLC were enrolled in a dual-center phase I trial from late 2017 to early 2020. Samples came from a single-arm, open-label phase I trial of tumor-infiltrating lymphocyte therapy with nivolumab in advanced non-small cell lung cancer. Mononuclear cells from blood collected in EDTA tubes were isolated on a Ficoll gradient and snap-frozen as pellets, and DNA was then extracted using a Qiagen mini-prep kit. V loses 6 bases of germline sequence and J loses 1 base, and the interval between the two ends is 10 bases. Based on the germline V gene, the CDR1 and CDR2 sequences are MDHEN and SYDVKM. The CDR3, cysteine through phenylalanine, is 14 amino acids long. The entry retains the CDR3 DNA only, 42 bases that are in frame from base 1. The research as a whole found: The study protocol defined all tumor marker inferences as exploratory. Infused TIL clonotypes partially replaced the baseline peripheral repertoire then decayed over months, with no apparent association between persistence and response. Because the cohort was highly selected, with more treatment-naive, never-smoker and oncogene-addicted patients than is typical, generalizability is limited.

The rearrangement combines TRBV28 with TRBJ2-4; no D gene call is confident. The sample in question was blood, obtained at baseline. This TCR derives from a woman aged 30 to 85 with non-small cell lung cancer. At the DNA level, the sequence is TGTGCCAGCAGCCCGACACGTGCCAAAAACATTCAGTACTTC. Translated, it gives CASSPTRAKNIQYF.